This T cell receptor (beta chain) was documented in a study of T cells after yellow fever vaccination. About the study: Preparation of fractions with low cell numbers was performed using SMART-Seq v4 Ultra Low Input.

The CDR3 extends over 15 amino acids. Trimming removed 3 bases from V and 7 bases from J, with 18 bases in between. CDR1 and CDR2 (germline): LNHNV, YYDKDF (reference sequence). Via MiXCR, TCRdb re-called the 5' RACE reads, giving one row per CDR3 protein. The sample holds some 300,000 distinct CDR3 sequences, 7.5% to 9.5% seen once. Study results and caveats: Booster samples showed a return of most primary-vaccination clones (around 96% CD4, 85% to 90% CD8). Shared CD4/CD8 clonotypes were a small share, likely from convergent recombination. Any FACS-sorted repertoire could hold abundant clonotypes that contaminate it from the bulk population.

In the case of this clonotype: Its antigen is as yet unknown.

The TCR originated in a man between 18 and 29 years old who received the YFV17D yellow fever vaccine. The chain combines TRBV15 with TRBJ2-5; either TRBD1 or TRBD2 may supply D (5 bases each). The material sequenced was CD4+ T cells sorted from PBMCs, taken 5 days after the yellow fever booster vaccination. CDR3 region: CATSRGTGDVGTQYF. Here the CDR3 DNA reads TGTGCCACCAGCAGGGGAACCGGGGACGTTGGGACCCAGTACTTC.